This entry lists 20 T cell receptor beta chains sequenced from one sample in a study of CD8 T cells in ankylosing spondylitis. TCRdb processed the 5' RACE reads anew with MiXCR; each CDR3 protein has one entry. The sample records 300,000 to 350,000 distinct CDR3 sequences, around 20% being singletons. Sample: blood, either unsorted or a sorted T cell fraction (not recorded which). The receptors come from a female donor with ankylosing spondylitis or in good health (not recorded which).

This clonotype has a handful of counts. This chain links TRBV7-2 with TRBJ1-2, with a weak D call TRBD1 (6 bases). V lost 5 bases to trimming and J lost 4 bases, with 17 bases between them. The CDR3 has 15 amino acids. Germline lookup yields CDR1 SGHTA and CDR2 FQGNSA. The CDR3 reads CASSLDSIKIYGYTF. The CDR3 DNA reads as TGTGCCAGCAGCCTGGACAGTATTAAAATCTATGGCTACACCTTC.

The gene calls are TRBV7-2 and TRBJ1-6, with D unclear. The germline CDR1 and CDR2 sequences are SGHTA and FQGNSA. This CDR3 contains 13 residues. V gave up 2 bases and J gave up 10 bases, with 9 bases separating them. The CDR3 sequence is CASSLIRVSPLHF. In DNA, the CDR3 is TGTGCCAGCAGCTTAATTAGGGTCTCACCCCTCCACTTT.

This clonotype was detected a few times. V gene TRBV7-2 combines with J gene TRBJ2-1; D is perhaps TRBD2 (5 bases). This CDR3 has 12 amino acids. The germline gives CDR1 SGHTA, CDR2 FQGNSA. V lost 5 bases and J 8 bases, leaving 10 bases between the germline ends. As DNA, the CDR3 is TGTGCCAGCAGCCTCCGGAGGTATGAGCAGTTCTTC. It is translated as CASSLRRYEQFF.

The chain has TRBV3-1 and TRBJ2-1, with 8 positions matching TRBD2. Germline CDR1 reads LGHDT; CDR2 reads YNNKEL (reference sequence). Germline trimming cut 2 bases from V and 0 bases from J; bases unmatched to any gene: 3. CDR3 length: 16 amino acids. CDR3 amino acids: CASSQLAGSSYNEQFF. CDR3 nucleotides: TGTGCCAGCAGCCAATTAGCGGGAAGCTCCTACAATGAGCAGTTCTTC.

In its sample, this clonotype was seen a few times. This chain links TRBV6-1 with TRBJ1-3, with D tentatively TRBD1 (6 bases). The V end was cut by 6 bases, the J end by 7 bases, with 13 bases between. In germline, CDR1 is MNHNS, CDR2 SASEGT. The CDR3 contains 13 residues. The CDR3 spells CASRLTGTNTIYF. In nucleotides, the CDR3 is TGTGCCAGCAGGCTAACAGGGACCAACACCATATATTTT.

This clonotype showed up many times. The V and J genes are TRBV12-3 or TRBV12-4 and TRBJ1-2; D gene uncertain. CDR3 length: 14 residues. V lost 3 bases, J lost 3 bases, and 11 bases lay in between. The CDR3 protein is CASSLSGRDYGYTF. The CDR3, as DNA: TGTGCCAGCAGTTTGTCGGGGAGAGACTATGGCTACACCTTC.

The V and J genes are TRBV18 and TRBJ1-2, with TRBD1 as a possible D gene (6 bases). Trimming pared 3 bases from V and 8 bases from J, leaving 10 bases between. The CDR3 contains 12 residues. The germline CDR1 and CDR2 sequences are KGHSH and LQKENI. CDR3 coding DNA: TGTGCCAGCTCACCGCCAGGGGAAGGCTACACCTTC. Protein sequence: CASSPPGEGYTF.

This clonotype showed up just a few times. The chain employs TRBV6-5 and TRBJ2-3, with 8 bases matching TRBD2. V shed 7 bases and J 6 bases; nucleotides not matched to a gene: 3. The CDR3 is 12 amino acids. CDR1 MNHEY and CDR2 SVGAGI come from the germline V gene. CDR3 sequence reads: CASNQREDTQYF. The CDR3 nucleotides read TGTGCCAGCAACCAGCGGGAGGATACGCAGTATTTT.

This sequence joins TRBV6-2 or TRBV6-3 and TRBJ2-7; tentatively, D is TRBD2 (6 bases). V was shortened by 6 bases and J by 6 bases, with 27 bases between the two germline ends. The CDR3 runs 17 residues. The germline gives CDR1 MNHEY, CDR2 SVGEGT. CDR3 protein: CASRAGRGEHIGSEQYF. CDR3 coding DNA: TGTGCCAGCAGAGCGGGTCGGGGTGAACATATAGGAAGCGAGCAGTACTTC.

This clonotype appeared a single time. This chain uses TRBV10-3 with TRBJ1-2; D uncertain. Trimming took off 3 bases at V and 5 bases at J, with 7 bases between the two ends. This CDR3 spans 12 amino acids. The germline V gene has CDR1 ENHRY and CDR2 SYGVKD. The CDR3 region is CAISEAAYGYTF. Here the CDR3 DNA reads TGTGCCATCAGTGAAGCGGCTTATGGCTACACCTTC.

This clonotype was seen only a few times. The chain is built from TRBV7-2 and TRBJ1-1, with D tentatively TRBD1 (6 bases). V lost 5 bases and J 1 base, leaving 11 bases between the germline ends. The CDR3 runs to 14 residues. Per germline, CDR1 SGHTA and CDR2 FQGNSA. CDR3 loop: CASSPSQGNTEAFF. DNA for the CDR3: TGTGCCAGCAGCCCATCACAGGGGAACACTGAAGCTTTCTTT.

The CDR3, as DNA: TGTGCCAGTAGTATAGATCCCAGGGGGCTTATCGGCGGCTACACCTTC. Translated, it gives CASSIDPRGLIGGYTF. V is TRBV19 and J is TRBJ1-2; the match to TRBD1 covers 8 bases. The trim removed 0 bases at V and 8 bases at J, leaving 11 bases unmatched. The CDR3 has 16 amino acids. CDR1 is LNHDA, CDR2 SQIVND, per germline (reference sequence).

To note about this clonotype: This may come from a read error, since a much larger clone is one base off. The V call is TRBV7-9, the J call TRBJ2-7, with a possible D match to TRBD2 (6 bases). The CDR3 spans 15 residues. Germline-derived CDR1 and CDR2 are SEHNR and FQNEAQ (reference sequence). Here the CDR3 reads CASSLVSGRSYEQCF. As DNA, the CDR3 is TGTGCCAGCAGCTTAGTGAGCGGGCGATCCTACGAGCAGTGCTTC.

This clonotype was counted only a few times. The chain employs TRBV3-1 and TRBJ2-5; 9 bases map to TRBD2. This CDR3 has 15 amino acids. Germline values: CDR1 LGHDT, CDR2 YNNKEL (reference sequence). Losses at the gene ends were 4 bases for V and 5 bases for J; bases not matched to a gene: 8. CDR3 region: CASSLAGDHTETQYF. CDR3 DNA sequence: TGTGCCAGCAGCCTAGCGGGAGACCATACGGAGACCCAGTACTTC.

The V gene is TRBV18, the J gene TRBJ1-1; D remains unclear. In germline, CDR1 is KGHSH, CDR2 LQKENI. V lost 1 base and J 7 bases, leaving 7 bases between the germline ends. The CDR3 length is 12 residues. Written as DNA, the CDR3 is TGTGCCAGCTCACCACGGGCACTTGAAGCTTTCTTT. Translated: CASSPRALEAFF. Based on the CDR3 plus reference TRBV18 and TRBJ1-1, the full variable domain is NAGVMQNPRHLVRRRGQEARLRCSPMKGHSHVYWYRQLPEEGLKFMVYLQKENIIDESGMPKERFSAEFPKEGPSILRIQQVVRGDSAAYFCASSPRALEAFFGQGTRLTVV.

This chain uses TRBV5-1 with TRBJ2-3; D is possibly TRBD2 (5 bases). There are 15 residues in the CDR3. Germline CDR1 and CDR2: SGHRS and YFSETQ. Trimming stripped 1 base from V and 2 bases from J, with 11 bases between. CDR3 amino acids: CASSLTPEDTDTQYF. The CDR3 DNA follows: TGCGCCAGCAGCTTGACACCGGAGGACACAGATACGCAGTATTTT.

CDR3 bases: TGCAGTGCTAGAGATCCTCGGGGGCTAGGCTACAATGAGCAGTTCTTC. Its translation: CSARDPRGLGYNEQFF. J is TRBJ2-1 and V is TRBV20-1, with D perhaps TRBD1 or TRBD2 (6 bases each). The CDR3 loop spans 16 amino acids. Trimming left V 0 bases short and J 3 bases short, with 15 bases between. Germline lookup yields CDR1 DFQATT and CDR2 SNEGSKA (reference sequence).

This chain joins TRBV9 and TRBJ1-2; 10 nucleotides agree with TRBD1. This CDR3 comprises 13 residues. J lost 6 bases, V lost 3 bases, and 2 bases had no gene match. Looked up from germline, CDR1 is SGDLS and CDR2 is YYNGEE. The CDR3 nucleotides are TGTGCCAGCAGCGCCGGGACAGGGGATGGCTACACCTTC. This translates into CASSAGTGDGYTF.

This clonotype has only one observation. The chain carries TRBV6-2 or TRBV6-3 and TRBJ1-1; D might be TRBD1 (6 bases). CDR1 is MNHEY, CDR2 SVGEGT, per germline. Trimming left V 7 bases short and J 7 bases short, with 10 bases between. There are 11 residues in the CDR3. The CDR3 is CASIQGIEAFF. The DNA of the CDR3 is TGTGCCAGCATCCAGGGGATTGAAGCTTTCTTT.

The rearrangement uses TRBV20-1 and TRBJ2-7; 9 nucleotides line up with TRBD1. After removal of 2 bases from V and 2 bases from J, the junction contained 4 bases not matched to a gene. CDR3 length: 14 amino acids. CDR1 DFQATT and CDR2 SNEGSKA come from the germline V gene (reference sequence). The CDR3: CSARPGQGTYEQYF. The CDR3 DNA follows: TGCAGTGCTAGACCGGGACAGGGAACCTACGAGCAGTACTTC.